This T cell receptor beta chain is from a study of neurological immune-mediated disorders. Study information: Disease course was recorded as relapsing-remitting for about 31 and secondary progressive for about 8.5% of the roughly 35 multiple sclerosis patients. Findings and limits, study-wide: There was no association between the multiple sclerosis repertoire cluster and any clinical or MRI feature. The study found no CDR3 amino acid sequences shared by expanded clones across subjects, suggesting private repertoires in all groups. While HTLV-1-associated myelopathy showed the greatest TCR clonal expansion, multiple sclerosis showed the least, falling below healthy controls.

The CDR3 consists of 16 residues. Germline V gives CDR1 SGHKS, CDR2 YYEKEE (reference sequence). V lost 3 bases and J 11 bases, leaving 25 bases between the germline ends. In this sample, this clonotype turned up many times. Antigen: not known. TCRdb passed the 5' RACE reads through MiXCR, listing each CDR3 protein once. The profile shows more than 75,000 distinct CDR3 sequences, around 4.6% of them singletons. The chain couples TRBV5-5 to TRBJ2-3; either TRBD1 or TRBD2 may fit D (5 bases each). The TCR was taken from a young woman with multiple sclerosis. Sequenced material: PBMCs. The CDR3 nucleotides are TGTGCCAGCAGCTCCCAGGGACGTACTTTTGGACGCCAGCAGTATTTT. As protein: CASSSQGRTFGRQQYF.